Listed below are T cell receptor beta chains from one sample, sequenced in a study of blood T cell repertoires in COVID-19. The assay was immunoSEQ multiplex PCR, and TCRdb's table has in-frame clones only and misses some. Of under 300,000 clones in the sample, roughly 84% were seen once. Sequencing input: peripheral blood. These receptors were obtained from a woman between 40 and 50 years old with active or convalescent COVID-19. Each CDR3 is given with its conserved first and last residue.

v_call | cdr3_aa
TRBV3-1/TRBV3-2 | CASSQGTGDIGNSPLHF
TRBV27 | CATKTGGVANEKLFF
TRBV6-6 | CASREGATNEKLFF
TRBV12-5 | CASGGPGAGGNTIYF
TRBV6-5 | CAIAVLGDTQYF
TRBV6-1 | CASSETVNYGYTF
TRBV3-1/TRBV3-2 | CASSQDPAKNIQYF
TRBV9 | CASSAPGLAATGELFF
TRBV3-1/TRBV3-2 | CASSPRSPYGYTF
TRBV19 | CASSPAGKGTDTQYF
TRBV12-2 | CASRPRLAGPRTDTQYF
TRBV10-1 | CASSSTGVNTEAFF
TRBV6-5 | CASSRQVNQPQHF
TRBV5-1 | CASSLVRGETQYF
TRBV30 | CAWSVLASTDTQYF
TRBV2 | CASSVDRGNEKLFF
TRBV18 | CASSLGQGYEQYF